The next 3 T cell receptor beta chains were all read from a single sample in a study of T cell responses to AZD1222 COVID-19 vaccine. Profiling relied on immunoSEQ multiplex PCR, and the TCRdb table lists in-frame clones only, not all of them. This sample has some 170,000 clones, with approximately 94% found just once. Sequences were derived from peripheral blood, sampled 28 days after the second AZD1222 dose. The receptors shown here come from an adult who received the AZD1222 COVID-19 vaccine.

The chain links TRBV19 to TRBJ2-4; a weak D match, TRBD1 (7 bases). In germline, CDR1 is LNHDA, CDR2 SQIVND (reference sequence). The CDR3 has 16 residues. The V end lost 3 bases, the J end lost 0 bases, and 12 bases lay between the germline ends. The CDR3 DNA follows: TGTGCCAGTAGTATGCGACAGGGACTAGCCAAAAACATTCAGTACTTC. Translating gives CASSMRQGLAKNIQYF.

The rearrangement joins TRBV9 to TRBJ2-7, with 7 bases lining up with TRBD1. CDR1 and CDR2 (germline): SGDLS, YYNGEE. The V and J ends lost 0 bases and 3 bases, in that order; junction bases with no gene match: 9. The CDR3 runs 16 residues. The CDR3 nucleotides read TGTGCCAGCAGCGTAGTAAGGGGACAGCCCCGCTACGAGCAGTACTTC. This codes for CASSVVRGQPRYEQYF.

The rearrangement joins TRBV2 to TRBJ2-1, with 10 bases that match TRBD2. Germline CDR1 is SNHLY and CDR2 is FYNNEI. The J segment lost 8 bases and the V segment lost 7 bases, leaving 8 bases of the junction unmatched. The CDR3 is made up of 14 amino acids. The CDR3 sequence: CASKASSGSYEQFF. The DNA for the CDR3 is TGTGCCAGCAAGGCTTCTAGCGGGAGCTATGAGCAGTTCTTC.